What follows describes a single TCR beta chain. Its antigen is not known. This sample is drawn from a study of multiple sclerosis patients with progressive multifocal leukoencephalopathy. Study-wide results and caveats: Before and during natalizumab, the clones expanded at PML already existed.

The time point is: time of PML onset. Between roughly 16 and 60 months of natalizumab therapy passed before PML developed in these natalizumab-treated patients. Produced via immunoSEQ multiplex PCR; TCRdb's table is partial and in-frame only. The sample lists approximately 27,000 clones, approximately 85% occurring once. The CDR3 is 15 residues long. Germline trimming cut 1 base from V and 4 bases from J; bases unmatched to any gene: 5. Germline values: CDR1 SGHNT, CDR2 YENEEA. This clonotype originated in a woman in her thirties with progressive multifocal leukoencephalopathy. The V and J genes are TRBV11-3 and TRBJ2-3, with 7 bases that match TRBD1. The sequencing here drew on PBMCs, taken from a patient treated with natalizumab. The CDR3 is CASSLGVQGSDTQYF. DNA for the CDR3: TGTGCCAGCAGCTTAGGGGTACAGGGGTCAGATACGCAGTATTTT.